A single sample gave rise to the 2 T cell receptor beta chains below, sequenced in a study of OX40 agonist ivuxolimab in advanced cancers. Profiled with immunoSEQ multiplex PCR; TCRdb holds only in-frame clones, not every one. The table lists about 62,000 clones, around 84% of them singletons. Specimen: CD4+ or CD8+ T cells sorted from blood, collected in a trial of the OX40 agonist ivuxolimab. All receptors derive from an adult with an advanced solid tumor such as melanoma, head and neck, liver or kidney cancer.

The chain is built from TRBV2 and TRBJ1-4; 8 bases agree with TRBD1. The CDR3 extends over 12 amino acids. Trimming removed 8 bases from V and 8 bases from J; junction bases left unmatched: 4. CDR1 is SNHLY, CDR2 FYNNEI, per germline. The CDR3: CASGQGQEKLFF. The CDR3 nucleotides read TGTGCCAGCGGACAGGGACAAGAAAAACTGTTTTTT. The full variable domain, with the rest looked up from reference TRBV2 and TRBJ1-4, is EPEVTQTPSHQVTQMGQEVILRCVPISNHLYFYWYRQILGQKVEFLVSFYNNEISEKSEIFDDQFSVERPDGSNFTLKIRSTKLEDSAMYFCASGQGQEKLFFGSGTQLSVL.

This clone was seen only a few times. This chain joins TRBV7-8 and TRBJ2-1; TRBD2 agrees at 8 bases. The CDR3 extends over 20 amino acids. Germline CDR1 and CDR2: SGHVS and FQNEAQ. Trimming removed 7 bases from V and 9 bases from J; junction bases left unmatched: 29. DNA for the CDR3: TGTGCCAGCACCCCCCGGGAAAGCGGGGGAACGTCCATGAGCAGTTCTGAGCAGTTCTTC. It specifies CASTPRESGGTSMSSSEQFF.